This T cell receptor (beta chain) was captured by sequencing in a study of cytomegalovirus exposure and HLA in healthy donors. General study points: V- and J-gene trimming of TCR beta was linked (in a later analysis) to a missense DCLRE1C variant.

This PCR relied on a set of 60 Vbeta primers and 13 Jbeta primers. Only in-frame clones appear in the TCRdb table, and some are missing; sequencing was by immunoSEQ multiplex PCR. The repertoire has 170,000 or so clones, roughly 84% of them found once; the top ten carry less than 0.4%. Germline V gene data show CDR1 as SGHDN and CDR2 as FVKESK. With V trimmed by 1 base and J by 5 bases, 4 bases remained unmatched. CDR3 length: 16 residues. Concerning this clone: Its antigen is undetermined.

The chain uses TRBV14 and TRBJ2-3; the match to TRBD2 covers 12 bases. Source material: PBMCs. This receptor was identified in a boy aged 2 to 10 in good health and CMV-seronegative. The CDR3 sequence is CASSQGTSGVRDTQYF. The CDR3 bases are TGTGCCAGCAGCCAAGGGACTAGCGGGGTCCGAGATACGCAGTATTTT.